Listed below are T cell receptor beta chains from one sample, sequenced in a study of shared clonotypes between healthy human individuals. Here immunoSEQ multiplex PCR was the method, and the copy in TCRdb shows in-frame clones only, minus some. The table records around 2.1 million clones, under 97% of them present only once. Input material: naive CD4+ T cells sorted from blood. These TCRs come from a man aged 18 to 35 in good health. Each CDR3 is given with its conserved first and last residue.

j_call | v_call | cdr3_aa
TRBJ1-1 | TRBV6-1 | CASSPRRLEAFF
TRBJ1-4 | TRBV28 | CASSSRESTGGAGEKLFF
TRBJ1-4 | TRBV14 | CASSQDYGTSYEKLFF
TRBJ2-7 | TRBV28 | CASSLAASGGAGQYF
TRBJ1-2 | TRBV28 | CASSLSSSAAYGYTF
TRBJ2-7 | TRBV2 | CASSEYEQYF
TRBJ2-7 | TRBV18 | CASSPYSNYEQYF
TRBJ2-7 | TRBV9 | CASSRGGTLDEQYF
TRBJ1-1 | TRBV18 | CASSPREVQGVEAFF
TRBJ2-1 | TRBV5-1 | CASSWTASSYNEQFF
TRBJ1-5 | TRBV18 | CASSTGTGSLNQPQHF
TRBJ2-2 | TRBV11-2 | CASSLGTRTGELFF
TRBJ2-1 | TRBV2 | CASRGLSYNEQFF
TRBJ2-2 | TRBV6-4 | CASSDPPGELFF
TRBJ2-5 | TRBV6-1 | CASSELLGTSQETQYF
TRBJ2-5 | TRBV29-1 | CSASGTGKGTQYF
TRBJ1-2 | TRBV5-1 | CASCPDGAYGYTF
TRBJ2-1 | TRBV5-1 | CASSNKSGGPYNEQFF
TRBJ1-1 | TRBV6-5 | CASKSGAGLNTEAFF
TRBJ1-3 | TRBV9 | CASSPNPSQVTGNTIYF
TRBJ2-5 | TRBV11-2 | CASSLGLAGGSTQYF
TRBJ2-5 | TRBV28 | CASRVSGAQETQYF
TRBJ2-1 | TRBV6-1 | CASSALTSGGSIGQFF
TRBJ2-7 | TRBV5-1 | CASSLRTGEVYEQYF
TRBJ2-2 | TRBV7-2 | CASSLVVAGNGELFF
TRBJ1-5 | TRBV6-1 | CASIDRGQGGSNQPQHF
TRBJ2-2 | TRBV19 | CASSIPQGYTGELFF
TRBJ2-7 | TRBV5-1 | CASSLAAGGPQEQYF
TRBJ2-7 | TRBV18 | CASSGQGDSYEQYF
TRBJ2-4 | TRBV6-1 | CASSGRTGEGAKNIQYF
TRBJ1-4 | TRBV9 | CASSVQGATNEKLFF
TRBJ1-4 | TRBV7-6 | CASSFGRGSFEKLFF
TRBJ2-2 | TRBV2 | CASSALGDTGELFF
TRBJ1-5 | TRBV7-2 | CASSQQGFQPQHF
TRBJ1-2 | TRBV4-1 | CASSQDDRGRDYGYTF
TRBJ2-3 | TRBV5-1 | CASSGVAGNTDTQYF
TRBJ2-7 | TRBV2 | CASSDLPPSEQYF
TRBJ2-3 | TRBV25-1 | CASRWTGTDTQYF
TRBJ2-7 | TRBV19 | CASTGTGEGYEQYF
TRBJ2-7 | TRBV7-2 | CASSFAGQGAYEQYF
TRBJ1-1 | TRBV10-3 | CAISESDGGFEAFF
TRBJ2-5 | TRBV4-1 | CASSQERAGGQETQYF
TRBJ2-5 | TRBV11-2 | CASSLVAETQYF
TRBJ1-2 | TRBV28 | CASSVREYGYTF
TRBJ2-7 | TRBV11-2 | CASSSWSYEQYF
TRBJ1-4 | TRBV7-2 | CASSFGTVEKLFF
TRBJ2-3 | TRBV10-3 | CAIRGDSSGNTQYF
TRBJ1-5 | TRBV25-1 | CASRLGNQPQHF
TRBJ1-3 | TRBV7-8 | CASSLAGGSGNTIYF
TRBJ2-2 | TRBV9 | CASSAPRVGELFF
TRBJ1-1 | TRBV10-1 | CASSPQGSSEAFF
TRBJ1-4 | TRBV4-1 | CASSQTGLTNEKLFF
TRBJ2-7 | TRBV5-5 | CASSPIGGANEQYF
TRBJ2-4 | TRBV5-1 | CASSPTQGAILGIQYF